The source of this T cell receptor (beta chain) is a study of prognosis after radiotherapy for stage I lung cancer. For the study at large: Medical inoperability was considered to apply to all enrolled non-small cell lung cancer patients.

TCR beta CDR3 amplification from genomic DNA was performed by two-round multiplex PCR. Each TRBV and TRBJ gene had its own primer in the first PCR round. One entry per CDR3 protein, called by TCRdb with MiXCR from the multiplex PCR reads. The table records around 30,000 distinct CDR3 sequences, 32% of them present only once. This CDR3 region has 15 residues. V lost 8 bases and J lost 4, with 17 bases in between. Study-level findings and limits: Differing TRBV and TRBJ gene usage was reportedly seen between patients with and without metastases.

In its sample, this clonotype is medium-sized. What it recognizes is unknown. The sequencing used PBMCs, collected before or after stereotactic body radiation therapy (not recorded which). J is TRBJ2-2 and V is TRBV12-3 or TRBV12-4, with a tentative D call TRBD1 (6 bases). The sequence was collected from a donor aged 50 or older with non-small cell lung cancer. The CDR3 is CASSTSTGPTGELFF. In DNA, the CDR3 is TGTGCCAGCTCGACTTCTACAGGGCCCACCGGGGAGCTGTTTTTT.